This T cell receptor (beta chain) was sequenced for a study of T cells in Graves' hyperthyroidism and ophthalmopathy. Study information: Peripheral blood samples were taken at initial diagnosis, prior to any treatment. Overall study results and limits: Blood shared most expanded thyroid clonotypes above 0.001.

The CDR3 contains 14 residues. Trimming left V 5 bases short and J 3 bases short, with 17 bases between. Germline CDR1 and CDR2: SQVTM and ANQGSEA. Amplified TCR beta CDR3 regions came from RNA transcripts. The TCR CDR3 first-round RT-PCR relied on the HTBI primer set. TCRdb passed the multiplex PCR reads through MiXCR, listing each CDR3 protein once. The sample consists of about 360,000 distinct CDR3 sequences, approximately 13% of them appearing once. This clonotype was seen many times. The antigen remains undetermined. With a duration under 2 months, the hyperthyroidism was newly diagnosed in patients aged 18 to 65. PBMCs stemmed from 10 ml fresh peripheral blood.

The chain carries TRBV29-1 and TRBJ2-7; D possibly uses TRBD1 or TRBD2 (5 bases each). The clonotype originates from a man aged 30 to 45 with Graves' hyperthyroidism that later progressed to Graves' ophthalmopathy. Sequenced input: blood. CDR3 in DNA: TGCAGCGTTACTAGGGGACGGGGAGACTACGAGCAGTACTTC. Its protein is CSVTRGRGDYEQYF.